The rows below give T cell receptor beta chains drawn from one sample of a study of shared clonotypes between healthy human individuals. Method: immunoSEQ multiplex PCR; TCRdb's copy keeps in-frame clones and lacks some. In the table there are 2.3 million or so clones, approximately 95% of which are singletons. Sequenced: naive CD4+ T cells from PBMCs. These receptors all stem from a young man in good health. Some clones in this sample may be carry-over from other donors' samples. CDR3s leave out the opening cysteine and the closing phenylalanine or tryptophan. Size values are once, few and many counts, or a class for expanded clones, and some rows have none.

clone size,V gene,J gene,CDR3 protein
.,TRBV18,TRBJ1-5,ASSPRVTGTGNQPQH
.,TRBV27,TRBJ2-5,ASSLVQLETQY
.,TRBV2,TRBJ1-2,ASSDGGGARTGGVYGYT
.,TRBV4-1,TRBJ2-2,ASSPLNTGELF
.,TRBV7-6,TRBJ2-1,ASSQPRNEQF
.,TRBV2,TRBJ2-1,ASSVGTAEEKQF
.,TRBV5-6,TRBJ2-5,ASSTRDFQETQY
.,TRBV7-2,TRBJ1-2,ASSLREGYGYT
.,TRBV29-1,TRBJ2-1,SVEEQTGYNEQF
once,TRBV4-2,TRBJ2-7,ASSEISAGDAYEQY
.,TRBV7-8,TRBJ2-1,ASSFNPPAREWVYNEQF
few,TRBV10-3,TRBJ2-7,AISESNEQY
.,TRBV7-3,TRBJ2-4,ASSLRQVLAKNIQY
.,TRBV7-2,TRBJ2-7,ASSLRQGISYEQY
.,TRBV5-1,TRBJ2-2,ASSLEGPTGELF
.,TRBV5-1,TRBJ2-3,ASSLGLAGGADTQY
.,TRBV5-1,TRBJ1-2,ASSLTGADYGYT